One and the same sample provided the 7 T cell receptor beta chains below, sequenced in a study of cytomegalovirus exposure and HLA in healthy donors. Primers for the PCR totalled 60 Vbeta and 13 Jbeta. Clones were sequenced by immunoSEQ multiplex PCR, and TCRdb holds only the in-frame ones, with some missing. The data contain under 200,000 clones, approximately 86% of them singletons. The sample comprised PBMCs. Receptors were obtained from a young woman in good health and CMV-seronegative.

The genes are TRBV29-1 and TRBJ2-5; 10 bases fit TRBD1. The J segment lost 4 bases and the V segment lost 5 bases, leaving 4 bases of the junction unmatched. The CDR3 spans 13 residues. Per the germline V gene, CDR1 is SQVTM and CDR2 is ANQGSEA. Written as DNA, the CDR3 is TGCAGCGTTATGACAGGGGGCAGAGAGACCCAGTACTTC. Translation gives CSVMTGGRETQYF.

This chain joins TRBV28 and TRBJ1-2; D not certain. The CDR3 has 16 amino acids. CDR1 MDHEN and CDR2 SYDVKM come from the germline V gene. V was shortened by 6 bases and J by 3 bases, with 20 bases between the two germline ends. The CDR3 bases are TGTGCCAGCAGCCCTTTCTTATCGCTTACTTACTATGGCTACACCTTC. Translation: CASSPFLSLTYYGYTF.

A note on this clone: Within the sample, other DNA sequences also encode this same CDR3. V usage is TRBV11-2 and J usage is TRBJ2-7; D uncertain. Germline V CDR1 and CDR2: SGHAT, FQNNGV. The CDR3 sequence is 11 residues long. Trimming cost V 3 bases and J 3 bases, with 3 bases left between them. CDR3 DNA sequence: TGTGCCAGCAGCTTCCACTACGAGCAGTACTTC. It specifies CASSFHYEQYF.

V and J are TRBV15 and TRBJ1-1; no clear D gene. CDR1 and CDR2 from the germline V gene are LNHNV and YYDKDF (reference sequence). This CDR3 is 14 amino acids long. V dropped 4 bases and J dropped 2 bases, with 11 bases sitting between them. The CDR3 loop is CATSKADSNTEAFF. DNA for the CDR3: TGTGCCACCAGCAAGGCGGATTCTAACACTGAAGCTTTCTTT.

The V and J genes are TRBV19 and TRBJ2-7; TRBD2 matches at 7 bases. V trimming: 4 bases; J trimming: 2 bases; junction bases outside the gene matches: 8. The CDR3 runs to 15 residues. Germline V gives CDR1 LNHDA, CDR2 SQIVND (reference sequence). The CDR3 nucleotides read TGTGCCAGTAGTACCCCGGGGACTAACGCCTACGAGCAGTACTTC. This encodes CASSTPGTNAYEQYF.

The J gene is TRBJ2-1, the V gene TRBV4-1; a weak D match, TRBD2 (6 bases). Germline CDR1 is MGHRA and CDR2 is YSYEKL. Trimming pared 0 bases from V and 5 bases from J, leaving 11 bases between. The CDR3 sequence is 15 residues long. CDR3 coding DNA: TGCGCCAGCAGCCAAGAAGAGGGACTCAACAATGAGCAGTTCTTC. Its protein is CASSQEEGLNNEQFF.

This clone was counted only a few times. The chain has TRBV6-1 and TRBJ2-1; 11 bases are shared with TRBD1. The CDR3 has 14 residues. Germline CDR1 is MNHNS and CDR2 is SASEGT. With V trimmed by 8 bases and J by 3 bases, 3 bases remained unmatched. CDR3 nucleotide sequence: TGTGCCAGCTGGGACAGGGGGATCTACAATGAGCAGTTCTTC. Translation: CASWDRGIYNEQFF.